These 3 T cell receptor beta chains were sequenced from one sample in a study of blood T cell repertoires in COVID-19. Sequencing was performed with immunoSEQ multiplex PCR; in TCRdb, only in-frame clones are kept and a portion is missing. The sample comprises 200,000 to 250,000 clones, less than 85% of which are singletons, and 7.2% rests with the top ten. Sequenced input: peripheral blood. The receptors stem from a woman in her 70s with acute or convalescent COVID-19.

The chain combines TRBV7-9 with TRBJ2-7; D is perhaps TRBD2 (5 bases). The V and J ends lost 5 bases and 4 bases respectively, with 12 bases between them. CDR3 length: 13 residues. In germline, CDR1 is SEHNR, CDR2 FQNEAQ (reference sequence). CDR3 coding DNA: TGTGCCAGCAGCCCGGGGAACCCATACGAGCAGTACTTC. Its protein is CASSPGNPYEQYF.

CDR3 protein: CASSFTDGYTF. The DNA of the CDR3 is TGTGCCAGTAGTTTCACAGATGGCTACACCTTC. J is TRBJ1-2 and V is TRBV19; no clear D. This CDR3 contains 11 residues. Trimming took 5 bases from V and 6 from J, leaving 7 bases between them. CDR1 and CDR2 (germline): LNHDA, SQIVND (reference sequence). Full variable domain (remainder filled in from reference TRBV19 and TRBJ1-2): DGGITQSPKYLFRKEGQNVTLSCEQNLNHDAMYWYRQDPGQGLRLIYYSQIVNDFQKGDIAEGYSVSREKKESFPLTVTSAQKNPTAFYLCASSFTDGYTFGSGTRLTVV.

V and J are TRBV7-3 and TRBJ1-3, with D uncertain. CDR1 and CDR2 (germline): SGHTA, FQGTGA. The CDR3 runs 13 residues. V was cut by 8 bases and J by 3 bases, with 11 bases left in between. The CDR3 here is CASAVNGGNTIYF. The CDR3, as DNA: TGTGCCAGCGCGGTTAACGGTGGAAACACCATATATTTT.